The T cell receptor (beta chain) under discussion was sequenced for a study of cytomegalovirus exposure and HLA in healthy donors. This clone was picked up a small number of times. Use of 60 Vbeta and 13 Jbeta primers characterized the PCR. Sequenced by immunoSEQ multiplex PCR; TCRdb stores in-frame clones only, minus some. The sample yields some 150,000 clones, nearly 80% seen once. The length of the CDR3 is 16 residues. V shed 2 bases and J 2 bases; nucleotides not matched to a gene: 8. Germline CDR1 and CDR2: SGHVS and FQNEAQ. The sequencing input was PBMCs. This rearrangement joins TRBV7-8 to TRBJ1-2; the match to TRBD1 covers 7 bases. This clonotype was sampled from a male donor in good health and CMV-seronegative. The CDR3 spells CASSLRPDRTNYGYTF. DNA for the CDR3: TGTGCCAGCAGCTTACGTCCGGACAGGACAAACTATGGCTACACCTTC. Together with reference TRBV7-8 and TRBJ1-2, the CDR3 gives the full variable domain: GAGVSQSPRYKVAKRGQDVALRCDPISGHVSLFWYQQALGQGPEFLTYFQNEAQLDKSGLPSDRFFAERPEGSVSTLKIQRTQQEDSAVYLCASSLRPDRTNYGYTFGSGTRLTVV.